These 26 T cell receptor beta chains were all obtained from the same sample, sequenced in a study of regulatory T cells in long-lasting Graves disease. The time point: persistent/refractory GD, antithyroid drugs over 5 years with positive TRAb. Generation of the TCR library employed RNA extracted from PBMCs. Sequencing libraries for TCR beta were prepared with iRepertoire HTBI primers and Arm-PCR of CDR3 regions. In TCRdb, the multiplex PCR reads were re-called with MiXCR into one record per CDR3 protein. Among around 400,000 distinct CDR3 sequences, around a fifth were seen once, and the ten largest hold roughly an eighth. Specimen: peripheral blood mononuclear cells (PBMCs), collected when the disease was refractory, from a patient treated with antithyroid drugs. The receptors originated from a female donor with Graves disease.

Remarks on this clonotype: A read error may be the cause here, since a much bigger clone is one base away. The V and J genes are TRBV6-2 or TRBV6-3 and TRBJ1-2; D is uncertain. The V gene lost 5 bases and the J gene lost 7 bases, with 8 bases spanning the gap. Germline assignment: CDR1 MNHEY and CDR2 SVGEGT. The CDR3 contains 11 residues. CDR3 sequence (DNA): TGTGCCAGCAGTGAAGGGCTTGGCTACACCTTC. Protein product: CASSEGLGYTF.

Concerning this clonotype: This is likely a read error, given that the CDR3 carries no conserved phenylalanine or tryptophan at its end. V is TRBV28 and J is TRBJ1-2; no definite D call. The V gene's germline CDR1 is MDHEN and CDR2 SYDVKM. CDR3 length: 12 residues. Trimming shortened V by 6 bases and J by 7 bases, and 12 bases separated the two germline ends. The CDR3 protein is CASRGRAGGYTS. The CDR3, as DNA: TGTGCCAGCAGGGGTCGGGCCGGTGGCTACACCTCC.

This clonotype has only a few counts. The CDR3: CASSSGQEHYEQYF. For the CDR3, the DNA is TGTGCCAGCAGCTCTGGACAGGAGCACTACGAGCAGTACTTC. The chain combines TRBV7-2 with TRBJ2-7; TRBD1 agrees at 7 bases. The CDR3 runs 14 residues. The germline CDR1 and CDR2 sequences are SGHTA and FQGNSA. The junction had 6 bases not matched to a gene; V was cut back by 4 bases and J by 3 bases.

V usage is TRBV20-1 and J usage is TRBJ2-1; D remains ambiguous. Germline V lookup: CDR1 DFQATT, CDR2 SNEGSKA (reference sequence). The germline V and J ends were trimmed by 1 base and 4 bases, with 11 bases remaining between them. This CDR3 comprises 14 residues. The CDR3 spells CSARAPPDYNEQFF. The CDR3 region has the DNA TGCAGTGCTAGAGCTCCGCCCGATTACAATGAGCAGTTCTTC.

The chain joins TRBV3-1 to TRBJ2-2; 9 bases map to TRBD2. Germline-derived CDR1 and CDR2 are LGHDT and YNNKEL (reference sequence). There are 18 residues in the CDR3. Trimming cost V 2 bases and J 7 bases; bases outside gene matches: 14. This CDR3 reads CASSQRGAGGPLGGELFF. CDR3 coding DNA: TGTGCCAGCAGCCAAAGAGGTGCGGGAGGGCCTCTTGGCGGGGAGCTGTTTTTT.

This clonotype has ten or more counts. The rearrangement uses TRBV2 and TRBJ1-5; TRBD1 matches 8 bases. There are 15 residues in the CDR3. The V gene end was trimmed by 6 bases and the J gene end by 7 bases; junction bases not matched to a gene: 11. Germline loops: CDR1 SNHLY, CDR2 FYNNEI. The CDR3 region has the DNA TGTGCCAGCAGCGGGGGGACAGGCGCTAGGCAGCCCCAGCATTTT. It yields the protein CASSGGTGARQPQHF.

This clonotype was seen once. This chain uses TRBV28 with TRBJ2-3; D is uncertain. The CDR3 sequence is 18 residues long. Germline V gives CDR1 MDHEN, CDR2 SYDVKM. V dropped 4 bases and J dropped 0 bases, with 20 bases sitting between them. The CDR3 region has the DNA TGTGCCAGCAGTTCCCTTACTCGACGGTCGACTAGCACAGATACGCAGTATTTT. Amino acids: CASSSLTRRSTSTDTQYF.

The V and J genes are TRBV20-1 and TRBJ2-7; TRBD1 aligns across 8 bases. The CDR3 consists of 17 residues. Germline values: CDR1 DFQATT, CDR2 SNEGSKA (reference sequence). V was pared by 1 base and J by 3 bases, with 14 bases of the junction left unmatched. The CDR3 is CSARAVQGAIQDYEQYF. The CDR3 bases are TGCAGTGCTAGAGCGGTGCAGGGGGCAATCCAAGACTACGAGCAGTACTTC.

This clonotype was detected only once. This chain links TRBV28 with TRBJ2-3; no firm D call. Trimming removed 5 bases at V and 2 bases at J, with 8 bases between. Looked up from germline, CDR1 is MDHEN and CDR2 is SYDVKM. The CDR3 totals 13 residues. CDR3 in DNA: TGTGCCAGCAGTCACCTTCTCACAGATACGCAGTATTTT. The encoded protein is CASSHLLTDTQYF.

This clonotype was seen more than once but under ten times. The chain employs TRBV9 and TRBJ1-5; D remains ambiguous. The V gene's germline CDR1 is SGDLS and CDR2 YYNGEE. With 8 bases removed from V and 4 bases from J, the gap between germline ends came to 10 bases. CDR3 size: 12 residues. CDR3 nucleotides: TGTGCCAGTGGAAGCATGAATCAGCCCCAGCATTTT. Encoded protein: CASGSMNQPQHF. Supplemented by reference TRBV9 and TRBJ1-5, the full variable domain reads DSGVTQTPKHLITATGQRVTLRCSPRSGDLSVYWYQQSLDQGLQFLIQYYNGEERAKGNILERFSAQQFPDLHSELNLSSLELGDSALYFCASGSMNQPQHFGDGTRLSIL.

In this sample, this clonotype turned up a few times. One end of the junction varies from germline; a read error may be responsible. The chain couples TRBV29-1 to TRBJ2-7; D not resolved. CDR1 is SQVTM, CDR2 ANQGSEA, per germline. There are 13 residues in the CDR3. The CDR3 DNA is TGCAGCGTTAGTGTAGGGATCAGCTACGATCAGTACTTC. Encoded protein: CSVSVGISYDQYF.

At least ten counts were recorded for this clonotype. One end of the junction does not line up with germline, which may come from a read error. This chain joins TRBV28 and TRBJ2-7; 14 bases are a match to TRBD2. This CDR3 contains 14 residues. Germline assignment: CDR1 MDHEN and CDR2 SYDVKM. CDR3 sequence: CASYLSGTSGSIHF. The CDR3 region has the DNA TGTGCCAGCTACCTATCCGGGACTAGCGGGAGTATCCACTTC.

This chain links TRBV4-1 with TRBJ2-7, with 8 bases identical to TRBD2. Trimming at V came to 3 bases and at J to 5 bases, leaving 12 bases not matched to a gene. CDR3 length: 16 residues. The germline CDR1 and CDR2 sequences are MGHRA and YSYEKL. CDR3 in DNA: TGCGCCAGCAGCCAGATACCCGGGACTAGGTATGACGAGCAGTACTTC. Protein: CASSQIPGTRYDEQYF.

This clonotype has a handful of counts. The rearrangement uses TRBV6-1 and TRBJ1-2; 8 bases line up with TRBD1. The CDR3 covers 15 residues. J was trimmed by 8 bases and V by 4 bases; bases with no gene match: 12. Germline V gives CDR1 MNHNS, CDR2 SASEGT. CDR3 DNA: TGTGCCAGCAGTGTCCTCAGGACAGGGAGTCACGGCTACACCTTC. Translation: CASSVLRTGSHGYTF.

The rearrangement uses TRBV30 and TRBJ1-5; D uncertain. The germline V gene encodes CDR1 GTSNPN and CDR2 SVGIG (reference sequence). Between the trimmed V and J ends, which lost 0 bases and 2 bases, there was a span of 8 bases. The CDR3 consists of 14 residues. DNA of the CDR3: TGTGCCTGGAGTGTAAGTGTACGCAATCAGCCCCAGCATTTT. Its translation is CAWSVSVRNQPQHF.

The chain has TRBV6-1 and TRBJ1-1; D not resolved. The CDR3 has 16 amino acids. Trimming removed 5 bases from V and 2 bases from J, with 18 bases in between. Germline values: CDR1 MNHNS, CDR2 SASEGT. CDR3 coding DNA: TGTGCCAGCAGTCTTCCCCGGCGGGCGACAAACACTGAAGCTTTCTTT. Translated, it gives CASSLPRRATNTEAFF.

V gene TRBV2 combines with J gene TRBJ2-7; 10 bases match TRBD1. J gave up 1 base and V 7 bases, and 10 bases lay outside the gene matches. CDR1 SNHLY and CDR2 FYNNEI come from the germline V gene. The length of the CDR3 is 16 residues. The CDR3 is CASTCGDRGFSYEQYF. The CDR3 bases are TGTGCCAGCACCTGTGGGGACAGGGGCTTTTCCTACGAGCAGTACTTC.

The chain has TRBV12-3 or TRBV12-4 and TRBJ2-3, with 9 bases matching TRBD2. The V gene end was trimmed by 5 bases and the J gene end by 1 base; junction bases not matched to a gene: 10. This CDR3 has 17 residues. The CDR3 DNA sequence: TGTGCCAGCAGTCCCGCCGTAGCGGGAGTGGGCACAGATACGCAGTATTTT. Amino acids: CASSPAVAGVGTDTQYF.

Only one count was recorded for this clonotype. V gene TRBV14 combines with J gene TRBJ1-1; no clear D. Germline CDR1 SGHDN, CDR2 FVKESK. Trimming removed 4 bases at V and 4 bases at J, with 13 bases between. There are 14 residues in the CDR3. The CDR3 DNA sequence: TGTGCCAGCAGCCCCCTATGGGGATCCACTGAAGCTTTCTTT. Translation: CASSPLWGSTEAFF. Complete variable domain (other parts from reference TRBV14 and TRBJ1-1): EAGVTQFPSHSVIEKGQTVTLRCDPISGHDNLYWYRRVMGKEIKFLLHFVKESKQDESGMPNNRFLAERTGGTYSTLKVQPAELEDSGVYFCASSPLWGSTEAFFGQGTRLTVV.

The CDR3 region is CASTVAPVYNEQFF. The CDR3 DNA follows: TGTGCCAGCACTGTAGCTCCTGTCTACAATGAGCAGTTCTTC. The V and J genes are TRBV12-3 or TRBV12-4 and TRBJ2-5; no clear D. The assigned J gene may be wrong: the sequence end matches TRBJ2-1 better. This CDR3 comprises 14 residues.

This clonotype was detected a few times. The chain couples TRBV2 to TRBJ1-2, with TRBD1 matching 7 bases. Germline CDR1 SNHLY, CDR2 FYNNEI. Trimming removed 7 bases from V and 7 bases from J; junction bases left unmatched: 12. This CDR3 contains 14 residues. CDR3 loop: CASNLDRAPGGYTF. The CDR3 region has the DNA TGTGCCAGCAATCTCGACAGGGCCCCCGGTGGCTACACCTTC.

This rearrangement joins TRBV14 to TRBJ2-7, with D possibly called TRBD1 or TRBD2 (5 bases each). The CDR3 runs to 16 residues. The V gene's germline CDR1 is SGHDN and CDR2 FVKESK. Trimming pared 0 bases from V and 3 bases from J, leaving 15 bases between. CDR3 bases: TGTGCCAGCAGCCAAGAAGGGCCGGGAAGGGGCTACGAGCAGTACTTC. Residues: CASSQEGPGRGYEQYF. Full variable domain (outside the CDR3, taken from reference TRBV14 and TRBJ2-7): EAGVTQFPSHSVIEKGQTVTLRCDPISGHDNLYWYRRVMGKEIKFLLHFVKESKQDESGMPNNRFLAERTGGTYSTLKVQPAELEDSGVYFCASSQEGPGRGYEQYFGPGTRLTVT.

The sample holds a few counts of this clonotype. This rearrangement joins TRBV7-2 to TRBJ1-1, with TRBD1 matching over 7 bases. The CDR3 spans 16 residues. Per the germline V gene, CDR1 is SGHTA and CDR2 is FQGNSA. Unmatched junction bases numbered 14, after V lost 5 bases and J lost 5 bases. The CDR3 sequence: CASSRYQTGRRTEAFF. Here the CDR3 DNA reads TGTGCCAGCAGCCGATATCAGACAGGGAGACGGACTGAAGCTTTCTTT.

The sample holds many counts of this clonotype. The CDR3 sequence: CASSLGDRMYEQYF. DNA of the CDR3: TGTGCCAGCAGCTTAGGGGACCGTATGTACGAGCAGTACTTC. The rearrangement links TRBV7-9 to TRBJ2-7; either TRBD1 or TRBD2 may supply D (5 bases each). Germline CDR1 and CDR2: SEHNR and FQNEAQ (reference sequence). This CDR3 spans 14 amino acids. Trimming shortened V by 1 base and J by 4 bases, and 11 bases separated the two germline ends.

The sample holds many counts of this clonotype. This chain connects TRBV2 to TRBJ1-1; weak D call: TRBD1 (6 bases). Trimming pared 0 bases from V and 5 bases from J, leaving 10 bases between. CDR3 size: 14 residues. The germline V gene encodes CDR1 SNHLY and CDR2 FYNNEI. CDR3 region: CASSEANRVTEAFF. CDR3 coding DNA: TGTGCCAGCAGTGAAGCTAACAGGGTTACTGAAGCTTTCTTT.

This clonotype was counted between two and nine times. V and J are TRBV10-3 and TRBJ2-5; D may be TRBD1 (6 bases). V lost 0 bases and J lost 4, with 12 bases in between. The CDR3 totals 15 residues. Germline values: CDR1 ENHRY, CDR2 SYGVKD. This chain's CDR3 is CAISESIQGTETQYF. Written as DNA, the CDR3 is TGTGCCATCAGTGAGTCGATCCAGGGGACAGAGACCCAGTACTTC.